This TCR beta chain derives from a study of blood T cell repertoires in COVID-19. About the study: Researchers got acute and convalescent COVID-19 samples from the United States, Italy and Spain. PBMCs, B-cell-depleted T cells, or T cells were the source of the cDNA or gDNA that made up the material.

Followed over time, Seattle patients had been enrolled while infection was active. Sequencing was performed with immunoSEQ multiplex PCR; in TCRdb, only in-frame clones are kept and a portion is missing. The repertoire holds tens of thousands of clones, 89% seen once, with about 5% in the top ten. Germline values: CDR1 MDHEN, CDR2 SYDVKM. V lost 6 bases to trimming and J lost 8 bases, with 22 bases between them. The length of the CDR3 is 15 residues. This sequence joins TRBV28 and TRBJ1-2; the D gene is possibly TRBD1 (5 bases). Sequencing was performed on peripheral blood. The TCR comes from a man aged 55 to 70 with COVID-19, enrolled during active disease. The chain's CDR3 is CASRYPGIQIGGYTF. Here the CDR3 DNA reads TGTGCCAGCAGATATCCAGGGATTCAAATCGGGGGCTACACCTTC.